This TCR beta chain was observed in a study of T cell repertoires in cytomegalovirus infection. Study at large: An indication of both CMV infection and matching HLA type came from public TCR beta signatures.

The CDR3 runs 14 residues. Trimming cost V 6 bases and J 4 bases, with 13 bases left between them. CDR1 and CDR2 (germline): MNHNS, SASEGT. TCRdb called the reads again in MiXCR, with one record for every CDR3 protein. The sample lists 300,000 to 400,000 distinct CDR3 sequences, 18% occurring once. This clonotype was observed many times. The rearrangement uses TRBV6-1 and TRBJ1-3; D not certain. The sequenced material came from PBMCs. The source of this sequence is a human donor in good health (CMV status not recorded). Some clones in this sample may be carry-over from other donors' samples. CDR3 nucleotide sequence: TGTGCCAGCAGCGTTGAGCCCAGCGGAAACACCATATATTTT. Its translation: CASSVEPSGNTIYF.